What follows is one T cell receptor (beta chain) and its context. Using immunoSEQ multiplex PCR, the repertoire was profiled, and TCRdb retains in-frame clones only, with some absent. This table has fewer than 1.8 million clones, approximately 98.5% appearing once. The source of the sample is a study of shared clonotypes between healthy human individuals. This TCR was recovered from a man aged 25-45 years in good health. Sequencing was carried out using naive CD4+ T cells sorted from blood. The subset denotes: CD45RA+ positively selected.

The DNA for the CDR3 is TGCGCCAGCAGCGCGGGGGCAGGGAGGATGTACGAGCAGTACTTC. Translating gives CASSAGAGRMYEQYF. This chain connects TRBV5-1 to TRBJ2-7; D possibly corresponds to TRBD2 (7 bases). This CDR3 comprises 15 residues. Germline V CDR1 and CDR2: SGHRS, YFSETQ. V was trimmed by 4 bases and J by 4 bases, leaving 18 bases between them.